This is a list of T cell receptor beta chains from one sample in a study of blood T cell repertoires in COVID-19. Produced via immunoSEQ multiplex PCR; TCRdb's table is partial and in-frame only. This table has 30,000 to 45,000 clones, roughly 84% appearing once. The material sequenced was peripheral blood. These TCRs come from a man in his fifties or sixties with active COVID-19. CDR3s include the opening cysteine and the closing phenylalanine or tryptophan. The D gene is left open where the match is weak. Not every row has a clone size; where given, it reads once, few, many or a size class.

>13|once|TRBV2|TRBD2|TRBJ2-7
CASTRLAGDEQYF
TGTGCCAGCACTCGACTAGCGGGAGACGAGCAGTACTTC
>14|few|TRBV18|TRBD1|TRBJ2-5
CASSPSQGAPTQYF
TGTGCCAGCTCACCGAGCCAGGGGGCCCCGACCCAGTACTTC
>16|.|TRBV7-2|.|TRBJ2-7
CASSLIGVGSAREQYF
TGTGCCAGCAGCTTAATTGGTGTTGGGAGCGCGCGGGAGCAGTACTTC
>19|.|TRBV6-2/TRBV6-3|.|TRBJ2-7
CASSSGGYMRAEGYYEQYF
TGTGCCAGCAGTTCCGGCGGATATATGCGAGCGGAGGGGTACTACGAGCAGTACTTC
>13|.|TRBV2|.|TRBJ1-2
CASRAEELYGYTF
TGTGCCAGCAGGGCAGAGGAGCTCTATGGCTACACCTTC
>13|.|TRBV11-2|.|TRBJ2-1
CASSLRLVNEQFF
TGTGCCAGCAGCTTAAGGCTAGTGAATGAGCAGTTCTTC
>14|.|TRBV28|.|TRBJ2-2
CASSTGLRTGELFF
TGTGCCAGCAGTACGGGACTCCGCACCGGAGAGCTGTTTTTT
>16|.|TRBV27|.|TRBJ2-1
CASSLTGYRTYNEQFF
TGTGCCAGCAGTCTCACAGGGTATCGCACCTACAATGAGCAGTTCTTC
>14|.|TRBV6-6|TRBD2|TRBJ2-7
CASRDRAGVNEQYF
TGTGCCAGCAGGGACCGGGCGGGAGTTAACGAGCAGTACTTC
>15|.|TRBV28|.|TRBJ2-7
CASSQNLQTSYEQYF
TGTGCCAGCAGTCAAAACCTCCAGACTTCCTACGAGCAGTACTTC
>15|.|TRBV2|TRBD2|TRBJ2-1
CASRRLAGGIYEQFF
TGTGCCAGCAGGCGGCTAGCGGGAGGAATCTATGAGCAGTTCTTC
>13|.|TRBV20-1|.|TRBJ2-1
CSASNGRVDEQFF
TGCAGTGCTAGTAACGGGAGAGTCGATGAGCAGTTCTTC
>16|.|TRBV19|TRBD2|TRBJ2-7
CAIRDFSKREIHEQYF
TGTGCCATTAGGGATTTCTCCAAGCGGGAGATACACGAGCAGTACTTC
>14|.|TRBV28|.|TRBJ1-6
CASRGSSYNSPLHF
TGTGCCAGCAGGGGGAGCTCCTATAATTCACCCCTCCACTTT
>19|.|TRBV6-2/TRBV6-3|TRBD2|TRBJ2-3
CASSEGTSRLTGYTDTQYF
TGTGCCAGCAGTGAGGGGACTAGTAGACTCACCGGCTACACAGATACGCAGTATTTT
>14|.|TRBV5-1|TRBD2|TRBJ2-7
CASRGLAGTYEQYF
TGCGCCAGCAGGGGACTAGCGGGGACCTACGAGCAGTACTTC
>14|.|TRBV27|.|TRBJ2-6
CASGAVIGANVLTF
TGTGCCAGTGGAGCGGTTATCGGGGCCAACGTCCTGACTTTC
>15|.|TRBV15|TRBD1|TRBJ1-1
CATSRLGGGNTEAFF
TGTGCCACCAGCAGACTAGGAGGGGGCAACACTGAAGCTTTCTTT
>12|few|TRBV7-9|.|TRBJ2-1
CASSTRQDEQFF
TGTGCCAGCAGCACCCGTCAGGATGAGCAGTTCTTC
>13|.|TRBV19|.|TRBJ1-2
CASSQQGYYGYTF
TGTGCCAGTAGTCAGCAGGGGTACTATGGCTACACCTTC
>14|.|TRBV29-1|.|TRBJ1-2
CSVEEGRGSYGYTF
TGCAGCGTTGAAGAAGGCCGAGGCTCCTATGGCTACACCTTC
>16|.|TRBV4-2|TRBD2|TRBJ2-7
CASSPWTSGSTYEQYF
TGTGCCAGCAGCCCGTGGACTAGCGGGTCAACCTACGAGCAGTACTTC
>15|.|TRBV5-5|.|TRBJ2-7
CASSLFEQVTYEQYF
TGTGCCAGCAGCTTATTCGAACAGGTCACCTACGAGCAGTACTTC
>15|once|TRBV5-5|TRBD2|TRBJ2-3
CASSLANSGADTQYF
TGTGCCAGCAGCTTGGCGAACAGCGGGGCAGATACGCAGTATTTT